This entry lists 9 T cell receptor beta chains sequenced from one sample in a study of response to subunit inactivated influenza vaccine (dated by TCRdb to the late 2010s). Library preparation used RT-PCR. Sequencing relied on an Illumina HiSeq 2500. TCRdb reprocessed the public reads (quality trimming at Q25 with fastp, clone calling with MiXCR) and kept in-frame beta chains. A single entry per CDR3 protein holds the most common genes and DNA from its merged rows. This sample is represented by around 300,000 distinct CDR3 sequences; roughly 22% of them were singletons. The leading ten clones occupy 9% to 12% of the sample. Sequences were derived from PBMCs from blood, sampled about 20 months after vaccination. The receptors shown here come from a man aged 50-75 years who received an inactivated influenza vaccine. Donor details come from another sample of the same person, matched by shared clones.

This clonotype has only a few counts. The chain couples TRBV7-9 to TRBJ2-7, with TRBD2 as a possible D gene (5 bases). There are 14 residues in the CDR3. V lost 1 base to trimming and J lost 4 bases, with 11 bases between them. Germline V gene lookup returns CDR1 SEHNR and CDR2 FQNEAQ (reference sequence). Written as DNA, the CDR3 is TGTGCCAGCAGCTTAGGAGCTAGCCAATACGAGCAGTACTTC. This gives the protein CASSLGASQYEQYF.

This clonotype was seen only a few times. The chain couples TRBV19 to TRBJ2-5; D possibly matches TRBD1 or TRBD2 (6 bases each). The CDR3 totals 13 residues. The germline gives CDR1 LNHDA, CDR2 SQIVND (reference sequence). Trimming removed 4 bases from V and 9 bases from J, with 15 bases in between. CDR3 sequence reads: CASSTTGRTSQYF. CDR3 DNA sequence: TGTGCCAGTAGTACCACAGGGAGGACCTCCCAGTACTTC.

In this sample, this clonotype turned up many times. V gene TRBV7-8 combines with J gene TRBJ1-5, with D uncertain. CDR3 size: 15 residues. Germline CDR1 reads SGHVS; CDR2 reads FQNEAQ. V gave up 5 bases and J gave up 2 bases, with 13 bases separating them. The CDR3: CASSLLAGRNQPQHF. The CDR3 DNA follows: TGTGCCAGCAGCCTCCTGGCAGGCCGCAATCAGCCCCAGCATTTT.

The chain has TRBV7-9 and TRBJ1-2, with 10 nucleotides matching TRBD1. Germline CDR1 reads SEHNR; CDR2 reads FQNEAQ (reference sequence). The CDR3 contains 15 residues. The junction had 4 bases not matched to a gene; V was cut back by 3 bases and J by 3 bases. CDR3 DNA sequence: TGTGCCAGCAGCTTCGGGACAGGGGTCGACTATGGCTACACCTTC. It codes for CASSFGTGVDYGYTF.

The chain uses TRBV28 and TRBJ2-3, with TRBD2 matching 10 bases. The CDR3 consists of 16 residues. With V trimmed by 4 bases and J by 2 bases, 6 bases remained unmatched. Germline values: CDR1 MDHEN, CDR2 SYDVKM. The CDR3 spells CASSSPGTSVTDTQYF. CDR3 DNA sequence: TGTGCCAGCAGTTCCCCCGGGACTAGCGTCACAGATACGCAGTATTTT.

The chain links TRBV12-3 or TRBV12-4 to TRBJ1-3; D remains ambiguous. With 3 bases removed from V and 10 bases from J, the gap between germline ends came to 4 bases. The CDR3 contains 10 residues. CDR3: CASSFHTIYF. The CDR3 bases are TGTGCCAGCAGTTTTCATACCATATATTTT.

Here the CDR3 DNA reads TGTGCCAGCAGCCAACGCCTCCGGGACAGGGGTTCTCGGGATTCACCCCTCCACTTT. This translates into CASSQRLRDRGSRDSPLHF. The chain employs TRBV4-2 and TRBJ1-6; TRBD1 matches 10 bases. CDR1 LGHNA and CDR2 YNFKEQ come from the germline V gene. The CDR3 covers 19 residues. V lost 2 bases, J lost 8 bases, and 15 bases stayed unmatched.

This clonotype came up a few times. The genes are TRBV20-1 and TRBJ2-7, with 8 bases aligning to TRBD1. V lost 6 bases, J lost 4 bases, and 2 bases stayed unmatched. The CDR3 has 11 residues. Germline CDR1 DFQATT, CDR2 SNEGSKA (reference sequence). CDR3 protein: CSAGQGYEQYF. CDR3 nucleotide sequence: TGCAGTGCAGGACAGGGTTACGAGCAGTACTTC.

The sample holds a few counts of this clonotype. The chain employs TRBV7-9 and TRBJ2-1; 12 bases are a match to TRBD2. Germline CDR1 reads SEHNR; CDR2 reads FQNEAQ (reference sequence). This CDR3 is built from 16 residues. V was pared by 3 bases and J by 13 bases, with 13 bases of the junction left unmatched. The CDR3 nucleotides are TGTGCCAGCAGCTTTGATGTTCGTCCTAGCGGGGGGGTACAGTTCTTC. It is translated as CASSFDVRPSGGVQFF.